This T cell receptor (beta chain) was profiled in a study of shared clonotypes between healthy human individuals. Regarding the study as a whole: Owing to a small donor count, the genetic and exposure-history diversity represented was limited.

Naive CD8 cells lacked CD45RO and underwent positive selection for CCR7, leaving out terminally differentiated effector memory CD45RA+ cells. Per the germline V gene, CDR1 is SGHVS and CDR2 is FNYEAQ. The CDR3 contains 13 residues. Trimming removed 4 bases from V and 4 bases from J, with 10 bases in between. In the case of this clone: No antigen is known for it.

Some clones are missing from TCRdb's copy, which holds only in-frame ones; the method was immunoSEQ multiplex PCR. This table holds about 580,000 clones, about 98% found once. The origin of this receptor is a man aged 30 to 45 in good health. Material for sequencing was naive CD8+ T cells sorted from blood. The genes are TRBV7-6 and TRBJ1-1, with D perhaps TRBD1 (5 bases). The CDR3 protein is CASSWGSGTEAFF. CDR3 in DNA: TGTGCCAGCAGCTGGGGGAGTGGCACTGAAGCTTTCTTT.